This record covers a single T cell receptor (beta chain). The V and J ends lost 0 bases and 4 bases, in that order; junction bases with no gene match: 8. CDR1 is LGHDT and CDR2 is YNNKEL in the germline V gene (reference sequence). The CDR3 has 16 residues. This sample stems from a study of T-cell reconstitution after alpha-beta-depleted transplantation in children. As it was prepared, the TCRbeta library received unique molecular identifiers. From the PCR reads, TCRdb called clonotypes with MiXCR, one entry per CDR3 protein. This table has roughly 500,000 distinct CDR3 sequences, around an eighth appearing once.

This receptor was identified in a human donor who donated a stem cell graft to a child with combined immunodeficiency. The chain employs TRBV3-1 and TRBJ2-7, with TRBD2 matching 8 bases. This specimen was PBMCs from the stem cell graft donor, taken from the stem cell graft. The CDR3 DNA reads TGTGCCAGCAGCCAAGATTATACGGGAGGGTCATACGAGCAGTACTTC. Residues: CASSQDYTGGSYEQYF.